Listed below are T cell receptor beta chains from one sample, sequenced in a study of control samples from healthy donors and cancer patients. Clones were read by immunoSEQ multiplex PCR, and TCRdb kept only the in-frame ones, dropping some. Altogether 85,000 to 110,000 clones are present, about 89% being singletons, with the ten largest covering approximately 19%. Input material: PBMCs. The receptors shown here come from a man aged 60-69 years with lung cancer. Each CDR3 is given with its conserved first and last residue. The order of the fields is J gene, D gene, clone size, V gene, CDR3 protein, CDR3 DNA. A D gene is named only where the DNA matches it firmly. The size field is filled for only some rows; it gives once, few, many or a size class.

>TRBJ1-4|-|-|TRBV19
CASIASPWRNEKLFF
TGTGCCAGTATCGCAAGCCCGTGGAGAAATGAAAAACTGTTTTTT
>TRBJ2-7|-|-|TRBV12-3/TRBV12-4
CASSLANTYEQYF
TGTGCCAGCAGTTTAGCGAATACCTACGAGCAGTACTTC
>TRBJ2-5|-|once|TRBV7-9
CASSLDGLGETQYF
TGTGCCAGCAGCTTAGATGGGCTGGGTGAGACCCAGTACTTC
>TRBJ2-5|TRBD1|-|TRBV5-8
CASILTGGTETQYF
TGTGCCAGCATCCTAACAGGGGGGACAGAGACCCAGTACTTC
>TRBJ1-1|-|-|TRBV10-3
CAISVQGFGVQTEAFF
TGTGCCATCAGTGTACAGGGATTCGGTGTCCAAACTGAAGCTTTCTTT
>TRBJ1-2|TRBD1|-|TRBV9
CASSVAGTGRTLRGYTF
TGTGCCAGCAGCGTCGCCGGGACAGGGAGGACGTTACGGGGCTACACCTTC
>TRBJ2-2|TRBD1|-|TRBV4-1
CASSQLFAVGQGTGELFF
TGCGCCAGCAGCCAACTATTCGCCGTAGGACAGGGGACCGGGGAGCTGTTTTTT
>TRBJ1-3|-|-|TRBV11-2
CASSQTGNTIYF
TGTGCCAGCAGCCAAACTGGAAACACCATATATTTT
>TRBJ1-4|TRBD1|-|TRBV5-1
CASRRQGGDEKLFF
TGCGCCAGCAGGCGACAGGGTGGAGATGAAAAACTGTTTTTT
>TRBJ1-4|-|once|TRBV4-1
CASSQEGGSWATNEKLFF
TGCGCCAGCAGCCAAGAAGGTGGATCCTGGGCAACTAATGAAAAACTGTTTTTT
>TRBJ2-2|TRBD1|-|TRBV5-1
CASSWGDRVNTGELFF
TGCGCCAGCAGCTGGGGGGACAGGGTGAACACCGGGGAGCTGTTTTTT
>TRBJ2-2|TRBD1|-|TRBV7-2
CASSLGIGGPNTGELFF
TGTGCCAGCAGCTTAGGAATAGGGGGCCCTAACACCGGGGAGCTGTTTTTT
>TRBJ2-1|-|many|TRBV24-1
CATSFTGVKYNEQFF
TGTGCCACCAGTTTCACGGGGGTGAAATACAATGAGCAGTTCTTC
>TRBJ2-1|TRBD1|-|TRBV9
CASSQGQGQYNEQFF
TGTGCCAGCAGCCAAGGACAGGGCCAATACAATGAGCAGTTCTTC
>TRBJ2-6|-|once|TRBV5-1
CASSFPGSSGANVLTF
TGCGCCAGCAGCTTTCCAGGGAGCTCTGGGGCCAACGTCCTGACTTTC
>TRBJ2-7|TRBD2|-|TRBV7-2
CASSRTGGSYEQYF
TGTGCCAGCAGCAGAACGGGGGGCTCCTACGAGCAGTACTTC
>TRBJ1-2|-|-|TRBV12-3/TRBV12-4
CASSSDGPYGYTF
TGTGCCAGCAGTTCCGACGGACCCTATGGCTACACCTTC
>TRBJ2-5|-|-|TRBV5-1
CASSLAGRSQETQYF
TGCGCCAGCAGCTTGGCAGGGCGGTCCCAAGAGACCCAGTACTTC